These 28 T cell receptor beta chains were sequenced from one sample in a study of regulatory T cells in long-lasting Graves disease. Documented time point: newly diagnosed GD, antithyroid drugs for less than 3 months. The TCR library was prepared using RNA isolated from PBMCs. To make TCR beta libraries, researchers used iRepertoire HTBI primers and Arm-PCR of CDR3 regions. From the multiplex PCR reads, TCRdb called clonotypes with MiXCR, one entry per CDR3 protein. Seen here are about 420,000 distinct CDR3 sequences, 16% observed once, and the top ten hold 23%. These data were also filed under a second study, of T cells in Graves' hyperthyroidism and ophthalmopathy.

The sample here was peripheral blood mononuclear cells (PBMCs), taken at new diagnosis, from a patient treated with antithyroid drugs. All receptors come from a woman in her late teens or twenties with Graves disease.

In this sample, this clonotype turned up a few times. The chain combines TRBV7-8 with TRBJ2-7, with TRBD1 matching 9 bases. This CDR3 is 15 amino acids long. Germline-derived CDR1 and CDR2 are SGHVS and FQNEAQ. V lost 5 bases and J lost 6; bases outside the gene matches: 11. In nucleotides, the CDR3 is TGTGCCAGCAGCCTCAAGGACAGGGGTCCCTTCGAGCAGTACTTC. As protein: CASSLKDRGPFEQYF. The whole variable domain, filled in from reference TRBV7-8 and TRBJ2-7, reads GAGVSQSPRYKVAKRGQDVALRCDPISGHVSLFWYQQALGQGPEFLTYFQNEAQLDKSGLPSDRFFAERPEGSVSTLKIQRTQQEDSAVYLCASSLKDRGPFEQYFGPGTRLTVT.

This clonotype was observed at least ten times. The CDR3 loop reads CASSLARGRAHTGELFF. The CDR3 nucleotides are TGTGCCAGCAGTTTAGCTCGGGGGCGGGCCCACACCGGGGAGCTGTTTTTT. The chain has TRBV28 and TRBJ2-2; D is tentatively TRBD1 or TRBD2 (6 bases each). Germline CDR1 and CDR2: MDHEN and SYDVKM. Trimming took off 2 bases at V and 3 bases at J, with 16 bases between the two ends. This CDR3 region has 17 residues. Together with reference TRBV28 and TRBJ2-2, the CDR3 gives the full variable domain: DVKVTQSSRYLVKRTGEKVFLECVQDMDHENMFWYRQDPGLGLRLIYFSYDVKMKEKGDIPEGYSVSREKKERFSLILESASTNQTSMYLCASSLARGRAHTGELFFGEGSRLTVL.

This clonotype was counted a few times. The V and J genes are TRBV12-3 or TRBV12-4 and TRBJ2-7; 14 positions agree with TRBD2. This CDR3 region has 15 residues. J gave up 7 bases and V 5 bases, and 7 bases lay outside the gene matches. This CDR3 is CASSGTSGSSWEQYF. CDR3 bases: TGTGCCAGCAGTGGGACTAGCGGGAGTTCGTGGGAGCAGTACTTC.

The table lists this clonotype with many counts. V is TRBV28 and J is TRBJ1-2; the match to TRBD1 covers 8 bases. The CDR3 is 13 amino acids. Per the germline V gene, CDR1 is MDHEN and CDR2 is SYDVKM. The V gene end was trimmed by 5 bases and the J gene end by 4 bases; junction bases not matched to a gene: 3. The CDR3 nucleotides are TGTGCCAGCAGTCGAACAGGGGGCTATGGCTACACCTTC. It encodes CASSRTGGYGYTF.

This clonotype was observed many times. The genes are TRBV5-1 and TRBJ2-7; 8 nucleotides match TRBD2. V lost 0 bases to trimming and J lost 3 bases; unmatched junction nucleotides: 11. Germline assignment: CDR1 SGHRS and CDR2 YFSETQ. CDR3 size: 17 residues. The CDR3 here is CASSLVPAGEVGYEQYF. The CDR3 DNA reads TGCGCCAGCAGCTTGGTGCCAGCGGGAGAAGTGGGCTACGAGCAGTACTTC. The full variable domain, its missing parts supplied by reference TRBV5-1 and TRBJ2-7, is KAGVTQTPRYLIKTRGQQVTLSCSPISGHRSVSWYQQTPGQGLQFLFEYFSETQRNKGNFPGRFSGRQFSNSRSEMNVSTLELGDSALYLCASSLVPAGEVGYEQYFGPGTRLTVT.

This rearrangement joins TRBV9 to TRBJ2-3, with D hard to call. CDR3 length: 16 amino acids. V was trimmed by 3 bases and J by 1 base, leaving 15 bases between them. Germline CDR1 reads SGDLS; CDR2 reads YYNGEE. The CDR3: CASSELRGMGTDTQYF. In DNA form, the CDR3 reads TGTGCCAGCAGCGAACTTCGAGGTATGGGCACAGATACGCAGTATTTT.

In this sample, this clonotype turned up a few times. This chain uses TRBV29-1 with TRBJ1-1; 8 bases line up with TRBD1. The CDR3 spans 13 residues. V lost 7 bases, J lost 7 bases, and 11 bases stayed unmatched. Per germline, CDR1 SQVTM and CDR2 ANQGSEA. The CDR3 bases are TGCAGCGCTGCTGAGACAGGGGCGGGTGAAGCTTTCTTT. It codes for CSAAETGAGEAFF.

The sample holds a few counts of this clonotype. The conserved closing phenylalanine or tryptophan is absent in this CDR3, likely reflecting a read error. The chain combines TRBV7-2 with TRBJ2-1; D might be TRBD1 or TRBD2, each matching 6 bases. Per germline, CDR1 SGHTA and CDR2 FQGNSA. The V and J ends lost 5 bases and 0 bases respectively, with 17 bases between them. This CDR3 contains 17 residues. Here the CDR3 DNA reads TGTGCCAGCAGCCCTCGGTACGGGGGCCCCTCCTACAATGAGCAGTTCCTC. As protein: CASSPRYGGPSYNEQFL.

This clonotype was seen repeatedly, ten times or more. This rearrangement joins TRBV11-1 to TRBJ2-3; a weak D match, TRBD2 (5 bases). This CDR3 has 14 residues. Germline values: CDR1 SGHAT, CDR2 FQDESV (reference sequence). Trimming shortened V by 3 bases and J by 3 bases, and 10 bases separated the two germline ends. The DNA for the CDR3 is TGTGCCAGCAGCTTTCGGGAAAAAACAGATACGCAGTATTTT. Its translation: CASSFREKTDTQYF.

The chain carries TRBV4-2 and TRBJ1-5, with D unclear. Trimming stripped 3 bases from V and 2 bases from J, with 11 bases between. The CDR3 contains 15 residues. Germline V gene sequence: CDR1 LGHNA, CDR2 YNFKEQ. The CDR3 region has the DNA TGTGCCAGCAGCCACGAGAAGGGTGGCAATCAGCCCCAGCATTTT. Its translation: CASSHEKGGNQPQHF.

This clonotype has a handful of counts. The genes are TRBV30 and TRBJ1-2, with D unclear. Germline V CDR1 and CDR2: GTSNPN, SVGIG (reference sequence). Trimming took off 4 bases at V and 5 bases at J, with 8 bases between the two ends. The length of the CDR3 is 11 residues. The CDR3 DNA is TGTGCCTGGACCCCACTTTATGGCTACACCTTC. Protein product: CAWTPLYGYTF.

This clonotype was recorded at least ten times. V usage is TRBV20-1 and J usage is TRBJ2-1; TRBD2 aligns across 8 bases. This CDR3 spans 14 amino acids. Trimming cost V 6 bases and J 2 bases; bases outside gene matches: 6. Germline CDR1 is DFQATT and CDR2 is SNEGSKA (reference sequence). CDR3 residues: CSAQPGLAYNEQFF. The CDR3 DNA follows: TGCAGTGCCCAACCGGGACTAGCCTACAATGAGCAGTTCTTC.

The J gene is TRBJ1-1, the V gene TRBV12-3 or TRBV12-4; no definite D call. This CDR3 has 16 amino acids. Trimming cost V 2 bases and J 5 bases, with 18 bases left between them. CDR3: CASSLTKGGIMTEAFF. The CDR3 nucleotides are TGTGCCAGCAGTTTAACTAAAGGAGGAATAATGACTGAAGCTTTCTTT.

This rearrangement joins TRBV27 to TRBJ1-6; 7 bases agree with TRBD1. The CDR3 sequence is 12 residues long. Per the germline V gene, CDR1 is MNHEY and CDR2 is SMNVEV (reference sequence). V dropped 9 bases and J dropped 7; count of bases not matched to a gene: 3. DNA for the CDR3: TGTGCCAGTCAGACAGGGAATTCACCCCTCCACTTT. Its translation is CASQTGNSPLHF.

The rearrangement uses TRBV20-1 and TRBJ2-5; 7 positions match TRBD2. CDR1 and CDR2 from the germline V gene are DFQATT and SNEGSKA (reference sequence). V lost 6 bases to trimming and J lost 1 base; unmatched junction nucleotides: 5. The CDR3 is 13 amino acids. In DNA form, the CDR3 reads TGCAGTGCCCCATCTAGCGGCCAAGAGACCCAGTACTTC. Its translation is CSAPSSGQETQYF.

Many counts were recorded for this clonotype. J is TRBJ2-1 and V is TRBV7-6; 10 bases map to TRBD1. CDR3 size: 15 residues. Trimming cost V 5 bases and J 7 bases; bases outside gene matches: 8. CDR1 and CDR2 from the germline V gene are SGHVS and FNYEAQ. CDR3 residues: CASSQGQGNGNEQFF. The DNA for the CDR3 is TGTGCCAGCAGCCAGGGACAGGGGAACGGGAATGAGCAGTTCTTC.

In its sample, this clonotype was seen many times. The CDR3 reads CASSRRNGLAGTYEQYF. In nucleotides, the CDR3 is TGTGCCAGCAGCCGAAGAAACGGACTAGCGGGAACCTACGAGCAGTACTTC. The chain uses TRBV3-1 and TRBJ2-7, with 12 bases matching TRBD2. Trimming cost V 4 bases and J 2 bases; bases outside gene matches: 9. Germline V gives CDR1 LGHDT, CDR2 YNNKEL (reference sequence). The CDR3 is 17 residues long.

This clonotype was counted ten times or more. The gene calls are TRBV20-1 and TRBJ2-1, with 9 nucleotides matching TRBD2. The junction had 12 bases not matched to a gene; V was cut back by 6 bases and J by 9 bases. The V gene's germline CDR1 is DFQATT and CDR2 SNEGSKA (reference sequence). The CDR3 has 14 residues. In nucleotides, the CDR3 is TGCAGTGCGCATCTAGCGGGAATGTATAGTGAGCAGTTCTTC. This sequence encodes CSAHLAGMYSEQFF.

This clonotype showed up just a few times. The genes are TRBV28 and TRBJ2-5; TRBD2 matches 7 bases. CDR3 length: 15 residues. J gave up 1 base and V 10 bases, and 12 bases lay outside the gene matches. Germline assignment: CDR1 MDHEN and CDR2 SYDVKM. CDR3 sequence reads: CATWGSGTPQETQYF. CDR3 coding DNA: TGTGCCACCTGGGGGAGCGGGACCCCCCAAGAGACCCAGTACTTC. Using reference TRBV28 and TRBJ2-5 for the parts outside the CDR3, the full variable domain is DVKVTQSSRYLVKRTGEKVFLECVQDMDHENMFWYRQDPGLGLRLIYFSYDVKMKEKGDIPEGYSVSREKKERFSLILESASTNQTSMYLCATWGSGTPQETQYFGPGTRLLVL.

This clonotype was picked up many times. This chain connects TRBV20-1 to TRBJ2-7; perhaps TRBD2 as D (6 bases). Germline V gene lookup returns CDR1 DFQATT and CDR2 SNEGSKA (reference sequence). V dropped 0 bases and J dropped 3 bases, with 15 bases sitting between them. This CDR3 is built from 15 residues. CDR3 coding DNA: TGCAGTGCTAGAGAGGTGGGGGAGGCTCACTACGAGCAGTACTTC. Residues: CSAREVGEAHYEQYF.

This clonotype was counted ten times or more. DNA of the CDR3: TGTGCCAGCAGCTTACGACTAGCGGGAGGCCTTGCGAACACCGGGGAGCTGTTTTTT. Translation: CASSLRLAGGLANTGELFF. This chain connects TRBV7-2 to TRBJ2-2; 13 bases line up with TRBD2. From germline, CDR1 is SGHTA and CDR2 FQGNSA. Trimming cost V 2 bases and J 0 bases; bases outside gene matches: 6. CDR3 length: 19 residues.

The chain couples TRBV6-2 or TRBV6-3 to TRBJ2-1, with 8 bases matching TRBD2. The CDR3 runs 14 residues. With V trimmed by 9 bases and J by 4 bases, 8 bases remained unmatched. Germline V gene sequence: CDR1 MNHEY, CDR2 SVGEGT. The CDR3 is CASRESGGYNEQFF. CDR3 DNA: TGTGCCAGTCGAGAGTCGGGGGGGTACAATGAGCAGTTCTTC.

This clonotype was seen many times. This chain joins TRBV12-3 or TRBV12-4 and TRBJ2-5; D possibly uses TRBD1 or TRBD2 (5 bases each). Trimming removed 4 bases from V and 1 base from J, with 16 bases in between. This CDR3 is built from 16 residues. CDR3 in DNA: TGTGCCAGCAGTTCCGGTTTACCGGGGCCCCAAGAGACCCAGTACTTC. As protein: CASSSGLPGPQETQYF.

There are many counts of this clonotype. This chain uses TRBV6-1 with TRBJ1-2; D is undetermined. The V end lost 0 bases, the J end lost 3 bases, and 11 bases lay between the germline ends. CDR1 MNHNS and CDR2 SASEGT come from the germline V gene. This CDR3 has 15 amino acids. CDR3 sequence: CASSEAPFSYYGYTF. In nucleotides, the CDR3 is TGTGCCAGCAGTGAAGCTCCATTCTCTTACTATGGCTACACCTTC.

The V gene is TRBV19, the J gene TRBJ1-1, with D perhaps TRBD1 (6 bases). The V gene lost 5 bases and the J gene lost 1 base, with 14 bases spanning the gap. This CDR3 contains 15 residues. Germline assignment: CDR1 LNHDA and CDR2 SQIVND (reference sequence). The CDR3 nucleotides read TGTGCCAGTAGTGGTCCACAGGGTCGGAACACTGAAGCTTTCTTT. It translates to CASSGPQGRNTEAFF.

The sample holds many counts of this clonotype. The rearrangement links TRBV12-3 or TRBV12-4 to TRBJ1-1; 8 bases agree with TRBD1. Losses at the gene ends were 7 bases for V and 3 bases for J; bases not matched to a gene: 7. The CDR3 contains 14 residues. CDR3 sequence reads: CASTLQGGDTEAFF. CDR3 sequence (DNA): TGTGCCAGCACCCTACAGGGGGGGGACACTGAAGCTTTCTTT.

This clonotype was picked up many times. CDR3 DNA sequence: TGTGCCAGCAGTCCGACCGGGACTAGCGGGAGTCTGCGAGAGACCCAGTACTTC. It specifies CASSPTGTSGSLRETQYF. J is TRBJ2-5 and V is TRBV6-1; 14 bases align to TRBD2. This CDR3 region has 18 residues. The germline gives CDR1 MNHNS, CDR2 SASEGT. The V and J ends lost 5 bases and 4 bases, in that order; junction bases with no gene match: 12.

This clonotype has more than one count but fewer than ten. V gene TRBV7-9 combines with J gene TRBJ2-1; D unresolved. Germline V CDR1 and CDR2: SEHNR, FQNEAQ (reference sequence). The CDR3 contains 14 residues. Trimming cost V 6 bases and J 4 bases, with 13 bases left between them. CDR3 bases: TGTGCCAGCAGTTCTCCTCGTCAGTACAATGAGCAGTTCTTC. Its protein is CASSSPRQYNEQFF.